This T cell receptor beta chain was documented in a study of T cells expressing NK-cell markers. Germline values: CDR1 SGHNT, CDR2 YYREEE (reference sequence). This CDR3 spans 14 amino acids. TCRdb derives one entry per CDR3 protein from the 5' RACE reads, leaving out DNA. Its table records approximately 170,000 distinct CDR3 sequences. The source material was blood T cells: a sorted CD56 or NKG2C T cell subset, CD4+ or CD8+ T cells, or bulk PBMC T cells (not recorded which). The rearrangement uses TRBV5-4 and TRBJ2-7; checking the TCRdb D call of TRBD2 is not possible without DNA. This TCR was sampled from a man aged 18-75 years in good health. CDR3 region: CASSFRGGRYEQYF.